This TCR beta chain came from a study of blood T cell repertoires in COVID-19. Trimming removed 5 bases at V and 7 bases at J, with 15 bases between. There are 15 residues in the CDR3. The germline V gene has CDR1 MNHEY and CDR2 SVGAGI. Per the study methods: Estimates of nucleated cell counts were drawn from the amplification of reference gene primers. Generated by immunoSEQ multiplex PCR, the TCRdb table keeps only in-frame clones and is missing some. Clone size and the V and J calls come from that table; the DNA yielded D and trimming. Of around 310,000 clones in the sample, around 91% were seen once.

J is TRBJ1-6 and V is TRBV6-5; D unresolved. Input material: peripheral blood. The source is a woman in her 40s with COVID-19, enrolled during active disease. The CDR3 region has the DNA TGTGCCAGCAGTCTCCTTGGAGGCGCCAATTCACCCCTCCACTTT. This gives the protein CASSLLGGANSPLHF.